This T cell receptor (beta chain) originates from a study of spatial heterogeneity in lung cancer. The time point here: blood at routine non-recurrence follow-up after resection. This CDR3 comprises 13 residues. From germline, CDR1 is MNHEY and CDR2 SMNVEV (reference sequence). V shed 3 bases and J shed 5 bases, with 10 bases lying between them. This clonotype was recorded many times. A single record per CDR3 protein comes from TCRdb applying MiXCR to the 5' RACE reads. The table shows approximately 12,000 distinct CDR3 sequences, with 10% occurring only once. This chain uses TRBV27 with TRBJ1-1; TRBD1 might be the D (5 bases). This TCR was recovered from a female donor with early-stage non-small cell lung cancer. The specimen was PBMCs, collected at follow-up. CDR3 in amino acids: CASSFGGRTEAFF. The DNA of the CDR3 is TGTGCCAGCAGTTTCGGGGGAAGGACTGAAGCTTTCTTT.